This TCR beta chain was profiled in a study of Ad26.COV2.S vaccination and SARS-CoV-2 variants. Study summary: Among those in the COV1001 Ad26.COV2.S trial arm was the donor.

Overall study results and limits: Vaccine recipients showed a spike-specific TCR breadth that was higher than in placebo recipients. Analyses of TCR breadth and depth may have underestimated total T cell responses.

Germline V gene lookup returns CDR1 MGHRA and CDR2 YSYEKL. Trimming shortened V by 5 bases and J by 8 bases, and 18 bases separated the two germline ends. The CDR3 runs 15 residues. The assay was immunoSEQ multiplex PCR, and TCRdb's table has in-frame clones only and misses some. The table lists 330,000 or so clones, roughly 88% of them singletons, with over 5% in the top ten. Treatment meaning: around 19 received Ad26.COV2.S at low or high dose, single or two shots; five or six received placebo; per-sample allocation not given. At day 63 after the first vaccine or placebo injection, samples were drawn. This person who donated was an adult of 18-55 years in Boston. Points on this clone: Its antigen is still unknown.

The TCR sequence derives from a person aged 18 to 65 who received the Ad26.COV2.S COVID-19 vaccine or a placebo. The sample here was peripheral blood, taken in a trial of Ad26.COV2.S vaccine versus placebo. The J gene is TRBJ1-4, the V gene TRBV4-1; weak D call: TRBD1 (6 bases). CDR3 protein: CASSSDSGTPEKLFF. Here the CDR3 DNA reads TGCGCCAGCAGCTCCGATTCCGGGACACCCGAAAAACTGTTTTTT.